These 21 T cell receptor beta chains originate from one sample sequenced in a study of follicular helper T cells after annual influenza vaccination. Noted time point: 2015-2016 season, 7 days after influenza vaccination. Repertoires were generated with immunoSEQ multiplex PCR, while TCRdb's copy carries only in-frame clones and drops some. The sample has 1,200 or so clones; around 86% are singletons. Specimen: CXCR5+ CD38- circulating T follicular helper cells from blood, collected 7 days after influenza vaccination. Subset reported: circulating Tfh, non-naive CD4+CXCR5+PD-1+ (ICOS+CD38+ or ICOS-CD38-). The receptors derive from an adult who received the influenza vaccine.

The chain employs TRBV6-1 and TRBJ2-5; 8 bases match TRBD1. Germline V gives CDR1 MNHNS, CDR2 SASEGT. Trimming cost V 7 bases and J 5 bases; bases outside gene matches: 12. The CDR3 length is 15 residues. CDR3 sequence (DNA): TGTGCCAGCACCTTGTTTGGGACAGGCAAGGAGACCCAGTACTTC. This codes for CASTLFGTGKETQYF.

This clone was found once. CDR3 bases: TGTGCCAGCAGCTCGGGGGAACGGACAGGGAACAATGAGCAGTTCTTC. Residues: CASSSGERTGNNEQFF. The chain recombines TRBV5-8 with TRBJ2-1; 8 nucleotides match TRBD1. CDR1 is SGHTS, CDR2 YDEGEE, per germline. The CDR3 is 16 residues long. Trimming cost V 3 bases and J 5 bases; bases outside gene matches: 10.

Concerning this clone itself: Sequence at one end of the junction differs from germline and may be a read error. V usage is TRBV7-7 and J usage is TRBJ2-5; the D is unclear. The germline V gene encodes CDR1 SSHAT and CDR2 FNYEAQ (reference sequence). This CDR3 spans 13 amino acids. CDR3: CASSRGAEETQYF. CDR3 nucleotide sequence: TGTGCTAGCAGCCGCGGAGCAGAAGAGACCCAGTACTTC.

V usage is TRBV20-1 and J usage is TRBJ2-3; D uncertain. The CDR3 has 11 amino acids. The V gene lost 4 bases and the J gene lost 9 bases, with 11 bases spanning the gap. Per the germline V gene, CDR1 is DFQATT and CDR2 is SNEGSKA (reference sequence). The CDR3 DNA follows: TGCAGTGCTATTCCGGGTTCGACGCAGTATTTT. Amino acids: CSAIPGSTQYF.

The V call is TRBV27, the J call TRBJ2-1; D not resolved. V was pared by 4 bases and J by 8 bases, with 15 bases between. This CDR3 has 14 amino acids. Germline CDR1 is MNHEY and CDR2 is SMNVEV (reference sequence). This CDR3 is CASSSLAASDEQFF. The CDR3 DNA reads TGTGCCAGCAGTTCCTTGGCCGCGAGCGATGAGCAGTTCTTC.

V gene TRBV5-4 combines with J gene TRBJ2-6; D possibly corresponds to TRBD2 (5 bases). The CDR3 loop spans 17 amino acids. The V and J ends lost 4 bases and 2 bases respectively, with 16 bases between them. Germline-derived CDR1 and CDR2 are SGHNT and YYREEE (reference sequence). CDR3 protein: CASSPRAPGAGANVLTF. CDR3 nucleotide sequence: TGTGCCAGCAGCCCCCGGGCGCCCGGGGCTGGGGCCAACGTCCTGACTTTC. The full variable domain, with the rest looked up from reference TRBV5-4 and TRBJ2-6, is ETGVTQSPTHLIKTRGQQVTLRCSSQSGHNTVSWYQQALGQGPQFIFQYYREEENGRGNFPPRFSGLQFPNYSSELNVNALELDDSALYLCASSPRAPGAGANVLTFGAGSRLTVL.

V and J are TRBV6-5 and TRBJ1-1; TRBD1 might be the D (6 bases). Trimming stripped 7 bases from V and 4 bases from J, with 16 bases between. This CDR3 has 14 amino acids. Germline lookup yields CDR1 MNHEY and CDR2 SVGAGI. CDR3 coding DNA: TGTGCCAGCAACTCGGGGGGGGCAGGCACTGAAGCTTTCTTT. It is translated as CASNSGGAGTEAFF.

The rearrangement uses TRBV29-1 and TRBJ2-7; 8 nucleotides match TRBD2. Germline V lookup: CDR1 SQVTM, CDR2 ANQGSEA. The CDR3 spans 13 residues. V dropped 3 bases and J dropped 4; count of bases not matched to a gene: 5. The CDR3 bases are TGCAGCGTTGAGGCGGGAGGATCGTACGAGCAGTACTTC. Translated: CSVEAGGSYEQYF.

The gene calls are TRBV27 and TRBJ1-2, with unresolved D. The length of the CDR3 is 14 residues. V was cut by 0 bases and J by 10 bases, with 15 bases left in between. CDR1 is MNHEY, CDR2 SMNVEV, per germline (reference sequence). The CDR3 sequence: CASSLSLAGQLYTF. In nucleotides, the CDR3 is TGTGCCAGCAGTTTATCGTTGGCAGGTCAGCTCTACACCTTC.

The J gene is TRBJ2-7, the V gene TRBV28; 7 positions agree with TRBD1. CDR1 is MDHEN, CDR2 SYDVKM, per germline. There are 13 residues in the CDR3. With 5 bases clipped from V and 5 bases from J, the junction kept 6 bases outside the gene matches. The chain's CDR3 is CASSGQVVHEQYF. The CDR3 nucleotides are TGTGCCAGCAGTGGACAGGTGGTACACGAGCAGTACTTC.

The chain uses TRBV11-1 and TRBJ1-6; no firm D call. Trimming cost V 2 bases and J 9 bases, with 14 bases left between them. The CDR3 is 15 amino acids. Germline values: CDR1 SGHAT, CDR2 FQDESV (reference sequence). For the CDR3, the DNA is TGTGCCAGCAGCTTATTTGCAGGCGGTGGTTCACCCCTCCACTTT. This gives the protein CASSLFAGGGSPLHF.

This chain links TRBV19 with TRBJ1-5, with TRBD1 as a possible D gene (5 bases). Trimming pared 3 bases from V and 15 bases from J, leaving 12 bases between. The CDR3 spans 11 residues. Germline assignment: CDR1 LNHDA and CDR2 SQIVND (reference sequence). DNA of the CDR3: TGTGCCAGTAGTATGGAGGGACCACCGCATTTT. Its protein is CASSMEGPPHF.

The rearrangement links TRBV6-6 to TRBJ2-7; 10 nucleotides match TRBD2. J gave up 4 bases and V 4 bases, and 4 bases lay outside the gene matches. The germline gives CDR1 MNHNY, CDR2 SVGAGI (reference sequence). The CDR3 extends over 14 amino acids. The CDR3 DNA is TGTGCCAGCAGTTCTAGCGGGGGTGGTTACGAGCAGTACTTC. Translating gives CASSSSGGGYEQYF.

The chain joins TRBV6-6 to TRBJ2-4; D not certain. V lost 0 bases and J lost 8, with 8 bases in between. The CDR3 totals 13 residues. The germline CDR1 and CDR2 sequences are MNHNY and SVGAGI (reference sequence). CDR3 amino acids: CASSYSYRDIQYF. CDR3 in DNA: TGTGCCAGCAGTTACTCGTATCGTGACATTCAGTACTTC.

About this clone itself: Here the CDR3 omits its conserved ending phenylalanine or tryptophan, so a read error is the likely source. The DNA is left out, because the CDR3 cannot be placed on it with certainty; the CDR3 is given as TCRdb lists it. The J gene is TRBJ2-7, the V gene TRBV7-9; TRBD2, the table's D call, lacks a check against the DNA. Germline CDR1 is SEHNR and CDR2 is FQNEAQ (reference sequence). The CDR3 is 11 residues long, ends included. The CDR3 here is CASSLCQPHPG.

V usage is TRBV19 and J usage is TRBJ2-3; D may correspond to TRBD1 or TRBD2 (6 bases each). Deletions cut 1 base from V and 2 bases from J, with 13 bases between. Germline V gene lookup returns CDR1 LNHDA and CDR2 SQIVND (reference sequence). The CDR3 extends over 16 amino acids. The CDR3 is CASSIAGAGTTDTQYF. In DNA form, the CDR3 reads TGTGCCAGTAGTATAGCGGGGGCAGGAACCACAGATACGCAGTATTTT.

This clone was counted between two and nine times. The chain uses TRBV5-1 and TRBJ1-2, with D uncertain. Germline CDR1 SGHRS, CDR2 YFSETQ. The V end lost 0 bases, the J end lost 7 bases, and 7 bases lay between the germline ends. The CDR3 extends over 12 amino acids. The CDR3 sequence is CASSLDGSGYTF. The CDR3 DNA is TGCGCCAGCAGCTTGGACGGCTCTGGCTACACCTTC.

This chain joins TRBV25-1 and TRBJ2-1; tentatively, D is TRBD1 or TRBD2 (5 bases each). With 8 bases removed from V and 9 bases from J, the gap between germline ends came to 14 bases. This CDR3 has 12 amino acids. Germline V lookup: CDR1 MGHDK, CDR2 SYGVNS. The DNA for the CDR3 is TGTGCCAGCGGCAGGGACCCCTTTGAGCAGTTCTTC. As protein: CASGRDPFEQFF.

This chain links TRBV7-9 with TRBJ1-4; 12 bases are shared with TRBD1. This CDR3 is built from 15 residues. Per the germline V gene, CDR1 is SEHNR and CDR2 is FQNEAQ (reference sequence). The trim removed 8 bases at V and 7 bases at J, leaving 8 bases unmatched. This chain's CDR3 is CASAPGQGAGEKLFF. The CDR3 region has the DNA TGTGCCAGCGCCCCGGGACAGGGGGCGGGTGAAAAACTGTTTTTT. The full variable domain, in which reference TRBV7-9 and TRBJ1-4 provide the parts outside the CDR3, is DTGVSQNPRHKITKRGQNVTFRCDPISEHNRLYWYRQTLGQGPEFLTYFQNEAQLEKSRLLSDRFSAERPKGSFSTLEIQRTEQGDSAMYLCASAPGQGAGEKLFFGSGTQLSVL.

The chain employs TRBV19 and TRBJ2-7, with 10 positions matching TRBD2. Trimming cost V 3 bases and J 5 bases; bases outside gene matches: 13. The CDR3 length is 17 residues. Per germline, CDR1 LNHDA and CDR2 SQIVND (reference sequence). CDR3: CASSMGTSGTQLNEQYF. The CDR3 DNA follows: TGTGCCAGTAGTATGGGCACTAGCGGGACCCAACTAAACGAGCAGTACTTC.

This chain connects TRBV7-2 to TRBJ2-5, with 7 bases matching TRBD1. This CDR3 is built from 15 residues. Germline CDR1 reads SGHTA; CDR2 reads FQGNSA. V gave up 3 bases and J gave up 2 bases; unmatched junction bases: 6. The CDR3 DNA reads as TGTGCCAGCAGCTTCTTAGGGACAGTACAAGAGACCCAGTACTTC. Encoded protein: CASSFLGTVQETQYF.